The rows below give T cell receptor beta chains drawn from one sample of a study of human T cells and chemical hapten exposure. TCRdb re-derived calls from the RACE reads in MiXCR, one entry per CDR3 protein. The table includes 350,000 to 450,000 distinct CDR3 sequences, 4.5% to 6% detected once. Sequenced material: whole blood, taken in connection with sensitization to the hapten diphenylcyclopropenone (DPC). These TCRs come from a woman aged 45 to 65 with alopecia areata. Some clones in this sample may be carry-over from other donors' samples. CDR3s include the opening cysteine and the closing phenylalanine or tryptophan. The D gene is left open where the match is weak. The size field is filled for only some rows; it gives once, few, many or a size class.

cdr3_aa,cdr3_nt,clone_size,d_call,j_call,v_call
CSAAEGVDNSPLHF,TGCAGCGCAGCAGAGGGGGTAGACAATTCACCCCTCCACTTT,few,.,TRBJ1-6,TRBV29-1
CSAVLRRLMNTEAFF,TGCAGTGCTGTATTACGACGTTTGATGAACACTGAAGCTTTCTTT,many,.,TRBJ1-1,TRBV20-1
CASSSRTAETEAFF,TGCGCCAGCAGCTCCCGGACGGCAGAAACTGAAGCTTTCTTT,many,.,TRBJ1-1,TRBV5-1
CASKQGWDLSTDTQYF,TGTGCCAGCAAACAGGGCTGGGACCTTAGCACAGATACGCAGTATTTT,few,.,TRBJ2-3,TRBV2
CASSYNRASVAVQETQYF,TGTGCCAGCAGTTACAACAGGGCGTCGGTTGCCGTTCAAGAGACCCAGTACTTC,many,.,TRBJ2-5,TRBV6-2/TRBV6-3
CASSYGRGLQPQHF,TGTGCCAGCAGTTACGGCAGGGGGCTTCAGCCCCAGCATTTT,many,TRBD1,TRBJ1-5,TRBV6-6
CSARGAGGREGNFNEQFF,TGCAGTGCTAGAGGGGCCGGCGGGCGGGAGGGGAACTTCAATGAGCAGTTCTTC,few,TRBD2,TRBJ2-1,TRBV20-1
CASSYSLGGTEAFF,TGTGCCAGCAGTTACTCTTTGGGGGGGACTGAAGCTTTCTTT,many,.,TRBJ1-1,TRBV6-6
CASSQGLVRRNTGELFF,TGCGCCAGCAGCCAAGGACTGGTCCGGCGAAACACCGGGGAGCTGTTTTTT,many,.,TRBJ2-2,TRBV4-3
CASGSRPARLRGEQYF,TGTGCTAGTGGTTCCCGACCGGCCCGACTTCGAGGCGAGCAGTACTTC,many,.,TRBJ2-7,TRBV12-5
CSARIGQGAFPYGYTF,TGCAGTGCTAGGATCGGACAGGGGGCTTTCCCCTATGGCTACACCTTC,.,TRBD1,TRBJ1-2,TRBV20-1
CASSPDTLNSPLHF,TGTGCCAGCAGTCCGGACACCCTTAATTCACCCCTCCACTTT,many,.,TRBJ1-6,TRBV6-6
CASSGRGSAEAFF,TGTGCCAGCAGTGGCAGGGGTAGCGCTGAAGCTTTCTTT,few,.,TRBJ1-1,TRBV9
CSARIDGPMNTEAFF,TGCAGTGCTAGAATTGACGGGCCCATGAACACTGAAGCTTTCTTT,.,.,TRBJ1-1,TRBV20-1
CSSAVGAEQYF,TGCAGCTCGGCTGTGGGGGCCGAGCAGTACTTC,many,.,TRBJ2-7,TRBV29-1
CAIASGRPYEQYF,TGTGCCATCGCAAGCGGAAGACCCTACGAGCAGTACTTC,.,.,TRBJ2-7,TRBV10-3
CASSQAGTANYGYTF,TGTGCCAGCAGCCAGGCCGGGACAGCGAACTATGGCTACACCTTC,.,TRBD1,TRBJ1-2,TRBV14
CATAQGQVGGELFF,TGTGCCACAGCTCAAGGCCAGGTTGGCGGGGAGCTGTTTTTT,few,.,TRBJ2-2,TRBV2
CASLKLGTSRNEQFF,TGTGCCAGCCTAAAGTTAGGGACTAGTCGGAATGAGCAGTTCTTC,few,TRBD2,TRBJ2-1,TRBV11-2
CASSLGSEPYEQYF,TGTGCCAGCAGCTTAGGTAGCGAGCCCTACGAGCAGTACTTC,many,.,TRBJ2-7,TRBV7-9
CASRGQGGHQLFF,TGTGCCAGCAGAGGACAGGGAGGGCACCAACTGTTTTTT,.,TRBD1,TRBJ1-4,TRBV6-5
CAPRAGGVYQETQYF,TGTGCCCCCAGGGCGGGGGGCGTCTATCAAGAGACCCAGTACTTC,.,TRBD2,TRBJ2-5,TRBV27